The source of this TCR beta chain is a study of CD8 T cells in Susac syndrome (dated by TCRdb to between 2017 and 2020). A note on the overall study: Repertoire sequencing was used to test whether CD8+ T cell activation and differentiation in Susac syndrome was antigen driven. General findings and caveats noted by the study authors: The TCR sequencing and HLA analysis was acknowledged to have included a relatively small number of individuals.

RNA was extracted using the RNeasy kit, and roughly 0.5 to 1 microgram was reverse transcribed with random hexamers. The immunoSEQ multiplex PCR assay, which covers 54 Vbeta and 13 Jbeta segments, was used to amplify TCR beta CDR3 regions. Bias from PCR amplification was corrected by using a synthetic template baseline for primer optimization and for computational correction. On the authors' methods: Reads were assigned to V, D and J genes according to IMGT and analyzed in immunoSEQ Analyzer, with only productive sequences retained. Clonality was calculated as one minus the Shannon entropy normalized by log2 of the number of productive unique sequences. For each patient and control, public and private clones were evaluated within the 100 most prevalent clones. Susac-specific clones were defined as absent from healthy and MS cohorts, around 980 published viral clones and other ImmuneACCESS disease sequences. TCRdb redid the processing of the public reads, applying fastp at Q25 and MiXCR, and retained in-frame beta chains. When rows share a CDR3 protein, they turn into one entry using the most common DNA and genes. The V and J calls and clone size come from TCRdb's table, not from the authors' own analysis. The sample contains 130,000 to 150,000 distinct CDR3 sequences, roughly 94% of them found a single time. Jointly, the top ten make up roughly 0.083% of the sample.

Peripheral blood CD8+ and CD4+ T cells from healthy donors, Susac syndrome patients and multiple sclerosis patients were profiled using high-throughput TCR beta sequencing. Healthy donors were included as age- and sex-matched controls. Bulk CD8+ and CD4+ T cells were purified by magnetic negative isolation, whereas CD8+ TEMRA cells were enriched by FACS. Blood was collected in EDTA tubes and processed within 24 hours, with PBMCs isolated through density gradient centrifugation. PBMCs intended for TCR sequencing were frozen in liquid nitrogen and were later thawed in a 37 degrees C water bath. The sorted or isolated CD4+, CD8+ and CD8+ TEMRA cells reached a purity of at least 90%. From the cysteine up to the phenylalanine, the CDR3 has a length of 11 residues. Left in the record is the CDR3 DNA by itself, 33 bases read in frame from the first base. V is shortened by 0 bases, J by 7 bases, and the region joining them spans 3 bases. The germline V gene provides CDR1 SGHAT and CDR2 FQNNGV.

Remarks on this clonotype: What this receptor recognizes is not known. The record has no base qualities; no much larger clone is one base away.

The source material was CD4+ T cells from PBMCs. This receptor chain uses TRBV11-2 and TRBJ1-1, with the D gene uncertain. The TCR originated in a human donor in good health. In nucleotides, the sequence is TGTGCCAGCAGCTTAGAAGGTGAAGCTTTCTTT. Translation gives CASSLEGEAFF.